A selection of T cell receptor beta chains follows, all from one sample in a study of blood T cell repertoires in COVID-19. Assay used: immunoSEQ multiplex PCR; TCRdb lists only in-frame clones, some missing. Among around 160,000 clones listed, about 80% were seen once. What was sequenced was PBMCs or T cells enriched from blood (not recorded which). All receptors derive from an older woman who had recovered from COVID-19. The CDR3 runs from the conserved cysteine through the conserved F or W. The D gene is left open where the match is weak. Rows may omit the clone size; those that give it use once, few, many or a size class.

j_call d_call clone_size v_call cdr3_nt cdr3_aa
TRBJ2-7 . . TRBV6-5 TGTGCCAGCAGCAAGCCCCTCTCCTACGAGCAGTACTTC CASSKPLSYEQYF
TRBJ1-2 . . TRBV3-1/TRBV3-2 TGTGCCAGCAGCCAAGGGGGCAGAAACTCTGGCTACACCTTC CASSQGGRNSGYTF
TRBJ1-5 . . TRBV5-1 TGCGCCAGCAGCTTGAGCCCTAATCAGCCCCAGCATTTT CASSLSPNQPQHF
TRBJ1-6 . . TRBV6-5 TGTGCCAGCAGTCCAGGGGACCGTGATAATTCACCCCTCCACTTT CASSPGDRDNSPLHF
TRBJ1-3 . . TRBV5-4 TGTGCCAGCAGCTTGGCCTCGAGCTCTGGAAACACCATATATTTT CASSLASSSGNTIYF
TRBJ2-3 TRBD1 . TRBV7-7 TGTGCCAGCAGCACGGGACAGATGGGGGCAGGGGGCACAGATACGCAGTATTTT CASSTGQMGAGGTDTQYF
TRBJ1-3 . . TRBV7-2 TGTGCCAGCAGCTTAAGTGGATCAGGATCACCCTCTGGAAACACCATATATTTT CASSLSGSGSPSGNTIYF
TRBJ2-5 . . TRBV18 TGTGCCAGCTCACCAGGACTTGGGGAGACCCAGTACTTC CASSPGLGETQYF
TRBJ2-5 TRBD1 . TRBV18 TGTGCCAGCTCACCATTACGGACAGGGGGGTTAGAGACCCAGTACTTC CASSPLRTGGLETQYF
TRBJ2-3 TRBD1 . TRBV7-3 TGTGCCAGCAGCTCGAGGACAGGGGGGACAGATACGCAGTATTTT CASSSRTGGTDTQYF
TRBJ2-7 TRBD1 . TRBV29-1 TGCAGCGTTCTTGCCGGGACAGCCTACGAGCAGTACTTC CSVLAGTAYEQYF
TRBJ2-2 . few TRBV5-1 TGCGCCAGCAGACTGGACAGTACCGGGGAGCTGTTTTTT CASRLDSTGELFF
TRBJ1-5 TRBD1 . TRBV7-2 TGTGCCAGCAGCTTAACAGGGGGCAATCAGCCCCAGCATTTT CASSLTGGNQPQHF
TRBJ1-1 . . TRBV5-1 TGCGCCAGCAGCTTCCTAGGGTGGCAGGGCCCTGAAGCTTTCTTT CASSFLGWQGPEAFF
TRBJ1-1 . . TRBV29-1 TGCAGCGTTGCCGGGACATTGAACACTGAAGCTTTCTTT CSVAGTLNTEAFF
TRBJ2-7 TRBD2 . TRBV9 TGTGCCAGCAGCAACGGGGGGGGCCCCTCCTACGAGCAGTACTTC CASSNGGGPSYEQYF